This T cell receptor beta chain was sequenced during a study of control samples from healthy donors and cancer patients. This CDR3 region has 14 residues. V lost 4 bases and J lost 7, with 16 bases in between. Germline V CDR1 and CDR2: MNHEY, SMNVEV (reference sequence). TCRdb's copy holds only in-frame clones and misses some; the assay was immunoSEQ multiplex PCR. The table has some 170,000 clones, roughly 94% seen once. The receptor was derived from a man between 60 and 75 years old with colorectal cancer. The rearrangement uses TRBV27 and TRBJ1-1; tentatively, D is TRBD1 (5 bases). The sequenced sample consisted of PBMCs. CDR3 sequence reads: CASSYGDSHSEAFF. CDR3 DNA: TGTGCCAGCAGTTATGGGGACTCTCATAGTGAAGCTTTCTTT.